These 24 T cell receptor beta chains originate from one sample sequenced in a study of graft-versus-host responses after intestinal transplantation (dated by TCRdb to about 2021). Their target antigens are unknown. Library preparation used the immunoSEQ multiplex PCR assay. TCRdb holds this immuneACCESS table with in-frame rearrangements only. Some clones are missing; in checked studies, unresolved V genes explain under half, and the rest has no known cause. Within this sample are roughly 120,000 clones, with 85% to 95% of them counted one time only. Together, the top ten hold 1% to 1.5% of the sample. The sample's time point, from its label and the paper: cells obtained before transplantation from donor or recipient. The material sequenced was unstimulated CD8+ T cells sorted from spleen or lymph node cells, taken before transplant. The receptors derive from a human donor who was the organ donor for an intestinal transplant.

This clone was seen just once. The chain uses TRBV6-5 and TRBJ2-3; 8 bases fit TRBD2. Germline CDR1 and CDR2: MNHEY and SVGAGI. V was clipped by 2 bases and J by 3 bases; unmatched bases: 7. This CDR3 is built from 16 residues. The CDR3, as DNA: TGTGCCAGCAGTTACCACAGCGGGAGAGATACAGATACGCAGTATTTT. Translation gives CASSYHSGRDTDTQYF.

The chain uses TRBV7-9 and TRBJ2-5; 9 nucleotides match TRBD1. Per germline, CDR1 SEHNR and CDR2 FQNEAQ (reference sequence). The CDR3 length is 19 residues. Trimming took 2 bases from V and 1 from J; bases not matched to a gene: 14. The CDR3 loop is CASSLTYFDRGNFQETQYF. Here the CDR3 DNA reads TGTGCCAGCAGCTTAACCTATTTCGACAGGGGGAATTTCCAAGAGACCCAGTACTTC.

The rearrangement uses TRBV15 and TRBJ2-5, with D unresolved. The germline CDR1 and CDR2 sequences are LNHNV and YYDKDF (reference sequence). CDR3 size: 13 residues. V was shortened by 6 bases and J by 1 base, with 9 bases between the two germline ends. CDR3 coding DNA: TGTGCCACCAGTGAGGTAGGCCAAGAGACCCAGTACTTC. Translated: CATSEVGQETQYF.

The chain uses TRBV9 and TRBJ2-1; perhaps TRBD2 as D (6 bases). Germline V gene data show CDR1 as SGDLS and CDR2 as YYNGEE. The germline V and J ends were trimmed by 1 base and 8 bases, with 16 bases remaining between them. The CDR3 contains 15 residues. The CDR3 sequence: CASSVRAGPPYEQFF. DNA for the CDR3: TGTGCCAGCAGCGTACGTGCGGGGCCCCCATATGAGCAGTTCTTC.

The V gene is TRBV11-2, the J gene TRBJ2-7; no definite D call. The CDR3 covers 15 residues. Trimming removed 4 bases at V and 3 bases at J, with 16 bases between. The germline V gene has CDR1 SGHAT and CDR2 FQNNGV. CDR3 sequence (DNA): TGTGCCAGCAGCTCCCTTAGGGCCTACTTCTACGAGCAGTACTTC. Its protein is CASSSLRAYFYEQYF.

V is TRBV7-9 and J is TRBJ2-2; D is uncertain. Trimming left V 3 bases short and J 7 bases short, with 6 bases between. The germline V gene encodes CDR1 SEHNR and CDR2 FQNEAQ (reference sequence). The CDR3 contains 12 residues. CDR3 DNA: TGTGCCAGCAGCTTTTCGGGCGGGGAGCTGTTTTTT. Protein sequence: CASSFSGGELFF. The entire variable domain, with the rest obtained from reference TRBV7-9 and TRBJ2-2, is as follows: DTGVSQNPRHKITKRGQNVTFRCDPISEHNRLYWYRQTLGQGPEFLTYFQNEAQLEKSRLLSDRFSAERPKGSFSTLEIQRTEQGDSAMYLCASSFSGGELFFGEGSRLTVL.

The chain links TRBV7-6 to TRBJ1-4, with 7 bases identical to TRBD1. The CDR3 length is 15 residues. Germline CDR1 SGHVS, CDR2 FNYEAQ. Trimming at V came to 0 bases and at J to 4 bases, leaving 2 bases not matched to a gene. CDR3 amino acids: CASSLATGVNEKLFF. DNA for the CDR3: TGTGCCAGCAGCTTAGCTACAGGGGTTAATGAAAAACTGTTTTTT. Based on the CDR3 plus reference TRBV7-6 and TRBJ1-4, the full variable domain is GAGVSQSPRYKVTKRGQDVALRCDPISGHVSLYWYRQALGQGPEFLTYFNYEAQQDKSGLPNDRFSAERPEGSISTLTIQRTEQRDSAMYRCASSLATGVNEKLFFGSGTQLSVL.

The chain joins TRBV29-1 to TRBJ2-2; D tentatively reads TRBD1 or TRBD2 (5 bases each). The germline CDR1 and CDR2 sequences are SQVTM and ANQGSEA. Trimming cost V 4 bases and J 4 bases, with 10 bases left between them. CDR3 size: 13 residues. The CDR3 nucleotides are TGCAGCGTTGGGGGGATTGGCACCGGGGAGCTGTTTTTT. Its protein is CSVGGIGTGELFF.

The chain recombines TRBV10-3 with TRBJ1-3, with a possible D match to TRBD1 (5 bases). This CDR3 is 14 amino acids long. The germline CDR1 and CDR2 sequences are ENHRY and SYGVKD. Trimming shortened V by 3 bases and J by 11 bases, and 17 bases separated the two germline ends. CDR3 nucleotides: TGTGCCATCAGTGAAAGGAGCTTCGGGACCCCCATATATTTT. It specifies CAISERSFGTPIYF.

The chain uses TRBV4-2 and TRBJ2-6; D gene ambiguous. CDR1 and CDR2 from the germline V gene are LGHNA and YNFKEQ. V was trimmed by 0 bases and J by 4 bases, leaving 19 bases between them. The CDR3 covers 19 residues. CDR3 DNA: TGTGCCAGCAGCCAAGAGGGGAAGGCCCCAAGCGACGGGGCCAACGTCCTGACTTTC. Translation gives CASSQEGKAPSDGANVLTF.

V gene TRBV9 combines with J gene TRBJ2-7; 11 bases map to TRBD2. In germline, CDR1 is SGDLS, CDR2 YYNGEE. Trimming cost V 1 base and J 6 bases; bases outside gene matches: 12. The CDR3 contains 17 residues. The CDR3 sequence: CASSVCVRLAGGLEQYF. CDR3 bases: TGTGCCAGCAGCGTATGTGTTAGGCTAGCGGGAGGTCTCGAGCAGTACTTC.

The rearrangement joins TRBV7-9 to TRBJ2-7; 12 positions match TRBD2. The germline gives CDR1 SEHNR, CDR2 FQNEAQ (reference sequence). J gave up 3 bases and V 3 bases, and 6 bases lay outside the gene matches. This CDR3 is 16 amino acids long. The CDR3 DNA reads TGTGCCAGCAGCTTCGAGGGACTAGCGGGTTACTACGAGCAGTACTTC. Translated: CASSFEGLAGYYEQYF.

Regarding this clone: Other DNA variants within this sample encode the same CDR3. The chain joins TRBV6-1 to TRBJ2-7, with 7 positions matching TRBD1. The V gene end was trimmed by 3 bases and the J gene end by 4 bases; junction bases not matched to a gene: 0. CDR3 length: 12 amino acids. CDR1 and CDR2 (germline): MNHNS, SASEGT. The CDR3 is CASSDRGYEQYF. The CDR3 DNA reads as TGTGCCAGCAGTGACAGGGGGTACGAGCAGTACTTC.

The CDR3 nucleotides are TGTGCCAGTAGTACCCCAACTACACTAGCGGGAGAAGCCGGGGAGCTGTTTTTT. Amino acids: CASSTPTTLAGEAGELFF. J is TRBJ2-2 and V is TRBV19; TRBD2 matches 11 bases. The length of the CDR3 is 18 residues. Germline assignment: CDR1 LNHDA and CDR2 SQIVND (reference sequence). J was trimmed by 6 bases and V by 4 bases; bases with no gene match: 13.

The chain recombines TRBV19 with TRBJ2-1; TRBD2 matches 9 bases. V dropped 9 bases and J dropped 3; count of bases not matched to a gene: 9. Looked up from germline, CDR1 is LNHDA and CDR2 is SQIVND (reference sequence). This CDR3 is built from 15 residues. The CDR3 DNA is TGTGCCAGCGGACTGGCTAGCGGGAACTACAATGAGCAGTTCTTC. Translating it yields CASGLASGNYNEQFF.

This clone was recorded once. J is TRBJ2-1 and V is TRBV6-1; 14 positions match TRBD2. The germline CDR1 and CDR2 sequences are MNHNS and SASEGT. V trimming: 1 base; J trimming: 2 bases; junction bases outside the gene matches: 7. The CDR3 consists of 19 residues. The CDR3 nucleotides are TGTGCCAGCAGTGAAGGACTAGCGGGAGGGCCCGGGGCCTACAATGAGCAGTTCTTC. It specifies CASSEGLAGGPGAYNEQFF.

V gene TRBV9 combines with J gene TRBJ2-2; possible D gene TRBD1, 7 bases. The CDR3 has 16 amino acids. Trimming shortened V by 6 bases and J by 0 bases, and 15 bases separated the two germline ends. Germline V gene data show CDR1 as SGDLS and CDR2 as YYNGEE. The CDR3 here is CASTLRGTANTGELFF. DNA of the CDR3: TGTGCCAGCACCCTCCGGGGGACAGCGAACACCGGGGAGCTGTTTTTT.

The chain combines TRBV7-9 with TRBJ1-2, with D possibly being TRBD1 (6 bases). Germline-derived CDR1 and CDR2 are SEHNR and FQNEAQ (reference sequence). The CDR3 runs 13 residues. V lost 7 bases to trimming and J lost 2 bases, with 11 bases between them. The CDR3 region is CASNEGDNYGYTF. The CDR3 bases are TGTGCCAGCAATGAGGGGGACAACTATGGCTACACCTTC.

This chain connects TRBV15 to TRBJ2-1; D is unclear. Germline lookup yields CDR1 LNHNV and CDR2 YYDKDF (reference sequence). V was clipped by 4 bases and J by 6 bases, with 4 bases between them. This CDR3 has 11 residues. The CDR3 DNA reads TGTGCCACCAGCATTGTCAATGAGCAGTTCTTC. This codes for CATSIVNEQFF.

The chain recombines TRBV4-1 with TRBJ1-3; no clear D gene. Deletions cut 0 bases from V and 3 bases from J, with 12 bases between. CDR1 is MGHRA and CDR2 is YSYEKL in the germline V gene. This CDR3 spans 16 amino acids. The CDR3 loop is CASSQDWEGRGNTIYF. The CDR3 DNA sequence: TGCGCCAGCAGCCAAGATTGGGAAGGACGTGGAAACACCATATATTTT.

The genes are TRBV11-2 and TRBJ1-1, with 7 bases that match TRBD1. The CDR3 is made up of 17 amino acids. V gave up 5 bases and J gave up 1 base; unmatched junction bases: 13. Germline-derived CDR1 and CDR2 are SGHAT and FQNNGV. Here the CDR3 reads CASSPILGQQRNTEAFF. CDR3 coding DNA: TGTGCCAGCAGCCCCATTTTGGGACAGCAAAGGAACACTGAAGCTTTCTTT.

The J gene is TRBJ1-1, the V gene TRBV11-2, with D uncertain. The germline gives CDR1 SGHAT, CDR2 FQNNGV. The CDR3 has 14 residues. The germline V and J ends were trimmed by 1 base and 1 base, with 7 bases remaining between them. The CDR3 sequence is CASSLVRTNTEAFF. The CDR3 DNA is TGTGCCAGCAGCTTAGTCAGGACGAACACTGAAGCTTTCTTT.

The CDR3 region has the DNA TGCGCCAGCAGCCAAGTGAACACTGAAGCTTTCTTT. Residues: CASSQVNTEAFF. The chain couples TRBV4-1 to TRBJ1-1, with no clear D. CDR3 length: 12 amino acids. CDR1 MGHRA and CDR2 YSYEKL come from the germline V gene. The V end was cut by 1 base, the J end by 0 bases, with 0 bases between.

This chain links TRBV7-8 with TRBJ2-7; 9 bases align to TRBD2. Germline loops: CDR1 SGHVS, CDR2 FQNEAQ. V lost 0 bases to trimming and J lost 4 bases; unmatched junction nucleotides: 10. There are 17 residues in the CDR3. This CDR3 is CASSLAVASGAPYEQYF. CDR3 bases: TGTGCCAGCAGCTTAGCGGTCGCTAGCGGGGCCCCATACGAGCAGTACTTC.